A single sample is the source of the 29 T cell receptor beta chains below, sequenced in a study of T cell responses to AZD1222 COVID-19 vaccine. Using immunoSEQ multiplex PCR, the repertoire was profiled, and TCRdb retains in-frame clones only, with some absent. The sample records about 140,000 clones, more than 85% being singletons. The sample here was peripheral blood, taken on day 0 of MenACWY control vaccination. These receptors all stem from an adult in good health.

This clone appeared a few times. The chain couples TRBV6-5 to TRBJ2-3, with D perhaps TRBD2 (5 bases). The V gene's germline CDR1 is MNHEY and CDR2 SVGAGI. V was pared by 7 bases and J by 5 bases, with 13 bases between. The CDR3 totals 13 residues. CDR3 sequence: CASTPRAGDTQYF. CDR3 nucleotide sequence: TGTGCCAGCACCCCGCGGGCAGGAGATACGCAGTATTTT.

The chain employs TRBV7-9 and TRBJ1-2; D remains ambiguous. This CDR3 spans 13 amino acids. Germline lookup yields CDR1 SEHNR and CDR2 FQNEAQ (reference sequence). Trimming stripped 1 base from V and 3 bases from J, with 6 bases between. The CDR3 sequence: CASSLGADYGYTF. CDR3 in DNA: TGTGCCAGCAGCTTAGGGGCGGACTATGGCTACACCTTC.

Here the CDR3 reads CSVGFGQRITNEQFF. DNA of the CDR3: TGCAGCGTTGGGTTTGGCCAAAGGATTACGAATGAGCAGTTCTTC. V and J are TRBV29-1 and TRBJ2-1; no clear D gene. CDR1 SQVTM and CDR2 ANQGSEA come from the germline V gene. CDR3 length: 15 amino acids. V was pared by 4 bases and J by 7 bases, with 20 bases between.

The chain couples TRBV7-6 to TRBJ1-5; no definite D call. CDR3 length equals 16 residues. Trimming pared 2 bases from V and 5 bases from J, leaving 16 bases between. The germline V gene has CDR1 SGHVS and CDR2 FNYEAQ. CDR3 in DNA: TGTGCCAGCAGCTTAATAAGGCCCCCGGCGGATCAGCCCCAGCATTTT. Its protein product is CASSLIRPPADQPQHF.

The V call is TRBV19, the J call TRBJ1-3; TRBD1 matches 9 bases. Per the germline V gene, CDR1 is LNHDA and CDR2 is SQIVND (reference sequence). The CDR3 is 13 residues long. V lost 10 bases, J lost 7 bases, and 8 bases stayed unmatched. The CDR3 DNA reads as TGTGCCACCTCCTGGGACAGGGAGAACACCATATATTTT. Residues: CATSWDRENTIYF.

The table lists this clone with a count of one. DNA of the CDR3: TGTGCCAGCAGCCAAGTAAGGGACGGTCCCTATGGCTACACCTTC. It codes for CASSQVRDGPYGYTF. The V and J genes are TRBV3-1 (or the pseudogene TRBV3-2) and TRBJ1-2, with D perhaps matching TRBD1 (5 bases). The CDR3 has 15 amino acids. Trimming took off 1 base at V and 4 bases at J, with 13 bases between the two ends. In germline, CDR1 is LGHDT, CDR2 YNNKEL (reference sequence).

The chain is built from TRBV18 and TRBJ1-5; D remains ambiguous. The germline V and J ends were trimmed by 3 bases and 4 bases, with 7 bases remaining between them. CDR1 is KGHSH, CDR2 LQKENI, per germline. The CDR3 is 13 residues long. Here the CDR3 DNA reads TGTGCCAGCTCACCTGAGGCGAATCAGCCCCAGCATTTT. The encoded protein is CASSPEANQPQHF.

The CDR3 here is CASSPRGTGDTEAFF. CDR3 nucleotide sequence: TGTGCCAGTAGTCCCCGCGGGACAGGGGATACTGAAGCTTTCTTT. J is TRBJ1-1 and V is TRBV19; the match to TRBD1 covers 10 bases. V dropped 5 bases and J dropped 5; count of bases not matched to a gene: 8. Germline CDR1 and CDR2: LNHDA and SQIVND (reference sequence). This CDR3 is built from 15 residues. The full variable domain, completed using reference TRBV19 and TRBJ1-1, is DGGITQSPKYLFRKEGQNVTLSCEQNLNHDAMYWYRQDPGQGLRLIYYSQIVNDFQKGDIAEGYSVSREKKESFPLTVTSAQKNPTAFYLCASSPRGTGDTEAFFGQGTRLTVV.

In DNA, the CDR3 is TGTGCCAGCAGCGGGACAGGGGGCTATCAGCCCCAGCATTTT. Encoded protein: CASSGTGGYQPQHF. This rearrangement joins TRBV9 to TRBJ1-5; TRBD1 aligns across 11 bases. V lost 3 bases to trimming and J lost 5 bases; unmatched junction nucleotides: 1. This CDR3 is built from 14 residues. Germline V gives CDR1 SGDLS, CDR2 YYNGEE.

This CDR3 reads CASSPKVGQGYNEQFF. CDR3 in DNA: TGTGCCAGCAGCCCGAAGGTGGGACAGGGGTACAATGAGCAGTTCTTC. V gene TRBV7-8 combines with J gene TRBJ2-1; 10 bases align to TRBD1. Trimming at V came to 5 bases and at J to 4 bases, leaving 8 bases not matched to a gene. The CDR3 is made up of 16 amino acids. Per germline, CDR1 SGHVS and CDR2 FQNEAQ.

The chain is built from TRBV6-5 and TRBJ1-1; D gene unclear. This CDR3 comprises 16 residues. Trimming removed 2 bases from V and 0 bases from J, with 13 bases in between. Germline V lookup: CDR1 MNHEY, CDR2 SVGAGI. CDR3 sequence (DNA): TGTGCCAGCAGTTACGAAGCGGGCACAGTGAACACTGAAGCTTTCTTT. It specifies CASSYEAGTVNTEAFF.

The CDR3 sequence: CASKGQGVRGYTF. The CDR3 coding sequence is TGCGCCAGCAAGGGACAGGGGGTTAGGGGCTACACCTTC. This chain links TRBV23-1 with TRBJ1-2; 11 bases agree with TRBD1. TRBV23-1 is an ORF, with its function uncertain. This CDR3 region has 13 residues. The J segment lost 8 bases and the V segment lost 7 bases, leaving 6 bases of the junction unmatched.

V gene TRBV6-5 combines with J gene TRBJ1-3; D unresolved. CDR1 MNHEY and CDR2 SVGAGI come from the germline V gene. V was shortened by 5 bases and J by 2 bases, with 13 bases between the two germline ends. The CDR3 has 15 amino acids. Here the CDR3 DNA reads TGTGCCAGCAGTCCCATTGGGAGACCTGGAAACACCATATATTTT. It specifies CASSPIGRPGNTIYF.

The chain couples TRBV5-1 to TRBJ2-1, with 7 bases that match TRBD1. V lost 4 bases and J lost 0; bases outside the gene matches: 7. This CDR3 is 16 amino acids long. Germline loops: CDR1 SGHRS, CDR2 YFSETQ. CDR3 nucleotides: TGCGCCAGCAGCGAAAATCCAGGGGGCTCCTACAATGAGCAGTTCTTC. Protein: CASSENPGGSYNEQFF.

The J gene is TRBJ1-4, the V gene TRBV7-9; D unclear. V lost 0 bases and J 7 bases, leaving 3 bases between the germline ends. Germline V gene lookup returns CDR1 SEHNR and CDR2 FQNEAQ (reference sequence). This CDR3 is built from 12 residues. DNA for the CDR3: TGTGCCAGCAGCTTAGCTCCTGAAAAACTGTTTTTT. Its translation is CASSLAPEKLFF.

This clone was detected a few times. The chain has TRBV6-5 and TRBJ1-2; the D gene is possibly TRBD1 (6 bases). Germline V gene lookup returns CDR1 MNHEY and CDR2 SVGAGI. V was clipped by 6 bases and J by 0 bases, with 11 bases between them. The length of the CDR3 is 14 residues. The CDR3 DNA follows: TGTGCCAGCAGGCCAACAGGGTCTAACTATGGCTACACCTTC. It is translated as CASRPTGSNYGYTF.

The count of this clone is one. CDR3 protein: CSVSDRSEKLFF. The CDR3, as DNA: TGCAGCGTATCGGACAGGAGTGAAAAACTGTTTTTT. The chain is built from TRBV29-1 and TRBJ1-4, with 7 bases fitting TRBD1. From germline, CDR1 is SQVTM and CDR2 ANQGSEA. This CDR3 spans 12 amino acids. V shed 6 bases, J shed 7 bases, and the junction held 5 bases outside the gene matches.

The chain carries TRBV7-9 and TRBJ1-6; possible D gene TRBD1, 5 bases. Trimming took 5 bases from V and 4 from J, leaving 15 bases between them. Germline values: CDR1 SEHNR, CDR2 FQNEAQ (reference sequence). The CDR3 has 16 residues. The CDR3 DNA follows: TGTGCCAGCAGCCCAGGGCGGAAATCGTATAATTCACCCCTCCACTTT. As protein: CASSPGRKSYNSPLHF. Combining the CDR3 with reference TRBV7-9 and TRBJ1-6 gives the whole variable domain DTGVSQNPRHKITKRGQNVTFRCDPISEHNRLYWYRQTLGQGPEFLTYFQNEAQLEKSRLLSDRFSAERPKGSFSTLEIQRTEQGDSAMYLCASSPGRKSYNSPLHFGNGTRLTVT.

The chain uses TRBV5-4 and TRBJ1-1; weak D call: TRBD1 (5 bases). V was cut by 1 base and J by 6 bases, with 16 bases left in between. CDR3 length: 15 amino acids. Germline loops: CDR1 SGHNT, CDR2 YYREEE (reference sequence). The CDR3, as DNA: TGTGCCAGCAGCTTGTCGGCAGGGCAAGGGGCTGAAGCTTTCTTT. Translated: CASSLSAGQGAEAFF.

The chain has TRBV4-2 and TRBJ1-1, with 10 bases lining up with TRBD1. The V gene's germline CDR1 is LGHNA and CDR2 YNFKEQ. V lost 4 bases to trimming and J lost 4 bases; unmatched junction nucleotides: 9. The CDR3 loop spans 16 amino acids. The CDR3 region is CASSPIRQGAGTEAFF. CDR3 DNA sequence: TGTGCCAGCAGCCCGATCAGACAGGGGGCGGGCACTGAAGCTTTCTTT.

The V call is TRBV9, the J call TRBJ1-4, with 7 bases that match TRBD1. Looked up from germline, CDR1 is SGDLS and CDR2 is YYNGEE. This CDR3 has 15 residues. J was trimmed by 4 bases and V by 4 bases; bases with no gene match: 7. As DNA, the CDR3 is TGTGCCAGCAGCCATTCAGGGGACAGTAATGAAAAACTGTTTTTT. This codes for CASSHSGDSNEKLFF.

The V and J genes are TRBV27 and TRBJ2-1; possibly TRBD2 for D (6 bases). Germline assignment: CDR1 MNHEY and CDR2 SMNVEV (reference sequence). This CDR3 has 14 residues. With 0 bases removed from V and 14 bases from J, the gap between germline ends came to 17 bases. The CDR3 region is CASSLSSEGQVKFF. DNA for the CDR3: TGTGCCAGCAGTTTATCCTCGGAGGGCCAGGTGAAGTTCTTC.

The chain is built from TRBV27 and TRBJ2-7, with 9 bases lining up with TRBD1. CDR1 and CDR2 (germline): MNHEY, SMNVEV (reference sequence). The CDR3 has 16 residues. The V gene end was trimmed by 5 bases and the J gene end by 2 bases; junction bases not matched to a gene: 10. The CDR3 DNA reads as TGTGCCAGCAGTGAAGGGACAGGGAGGTCTCCCTACGAGCAGTACTTC. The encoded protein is CASSEGTGRSPYEQYF.

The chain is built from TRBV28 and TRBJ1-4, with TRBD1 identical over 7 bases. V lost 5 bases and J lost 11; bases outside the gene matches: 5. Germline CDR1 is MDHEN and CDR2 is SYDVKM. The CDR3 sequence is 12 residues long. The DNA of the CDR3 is TGTGCCAGCAGTGCTGGGACAGCTAAACTGTTTTTT. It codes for CASSAGTAKLFF.

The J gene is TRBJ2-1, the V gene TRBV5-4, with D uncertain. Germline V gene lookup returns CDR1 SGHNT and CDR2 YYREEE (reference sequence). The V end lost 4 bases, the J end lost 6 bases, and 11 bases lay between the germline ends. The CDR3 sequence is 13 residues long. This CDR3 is CASSVIVGNEQFF. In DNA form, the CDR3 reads TGTGCCAGCAGCGTGATAGTGGGCAATGAGCAGTTCTTC.

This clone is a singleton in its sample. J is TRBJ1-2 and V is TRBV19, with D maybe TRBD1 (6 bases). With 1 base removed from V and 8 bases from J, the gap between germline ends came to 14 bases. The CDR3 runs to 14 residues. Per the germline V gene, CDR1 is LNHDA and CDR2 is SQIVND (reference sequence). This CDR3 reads CASSIGPRGRGYTF. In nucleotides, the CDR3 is TGTGCCAGTAGTATAGGTCCCAGGGGAAGAGGCTACACCTTC.

The CDR3 DNA is TGTGCCAGCAGTGTAGCGGGAGGAAACTACGAGCAGTACTTC. It translates to CASSVAGGNYEQYF. This chain connects TRBV6-2 or TRBV6-3 to TRBJ2-7; 10 bases map to TRBD2. V shed 5 bases, J shed 3 bases, and the junction held 4 bases outside the gene matches. From germline, CDR1 is MNHEY and CDR2 SVGEGT. The CDR3 is 14 residues long.

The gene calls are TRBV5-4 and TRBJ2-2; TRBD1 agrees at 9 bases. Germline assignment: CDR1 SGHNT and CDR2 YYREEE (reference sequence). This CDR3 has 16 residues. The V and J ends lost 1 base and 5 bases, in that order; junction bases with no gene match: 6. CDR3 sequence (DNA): TGTGCCAGCAGCTTGTTGGGGACAGGGCCAACCGGGGAGCTGTTTTTT. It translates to CASSLLGTGPTGELFF. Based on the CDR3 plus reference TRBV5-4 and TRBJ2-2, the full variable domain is ETGVTQSPTHLIKTRGQQVTLRCSSQSGHNTVSWYQQALGQGPQFIFQYYREEENGRGNFPPRFSGLQFPNYSSELNVNALELDDSALYLCASSLLGTGPTGELFFGEGSRLTVL.

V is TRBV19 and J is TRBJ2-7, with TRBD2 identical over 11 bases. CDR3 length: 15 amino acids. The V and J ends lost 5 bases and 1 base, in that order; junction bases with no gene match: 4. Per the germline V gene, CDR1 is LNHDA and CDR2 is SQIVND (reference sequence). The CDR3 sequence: CASSFSGGESYEQYF. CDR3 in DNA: TGTGCCAGTAGTTTTAGCGGGGGGGAATCCTACGAGCAGTACTTC.